This entry is about one T cell receptor beta chain. This sample was taken from a study of T cell responses to AZD1222 COVID-19 vaccine. Looked up from germline, CDR1 is SGHTA and CDR2 is FQGTGA. The CDR3 has 15 residues. V was clipped by 4 bases and J by 7 bases; unmatched bases: 9. Sequencing was performed with immunoSEQ multiplex PCR; in TCRdb, only in-frame clones are kept and a portion is missing. The sample includes over 130,000 clones. Sample: peripheral blood. The sequence came from an adult in good health. The chain uses TRBV7-3 and TRBJ2-1; 8 nucleotides agree with TRBD1. As DNA, the CDR3 is TGTGCCAGCAGCTCAAGCCAGGGGGCGGTTAATGAGCAGTTCTTC. This translates into CASSSSQGAVNEQFF.